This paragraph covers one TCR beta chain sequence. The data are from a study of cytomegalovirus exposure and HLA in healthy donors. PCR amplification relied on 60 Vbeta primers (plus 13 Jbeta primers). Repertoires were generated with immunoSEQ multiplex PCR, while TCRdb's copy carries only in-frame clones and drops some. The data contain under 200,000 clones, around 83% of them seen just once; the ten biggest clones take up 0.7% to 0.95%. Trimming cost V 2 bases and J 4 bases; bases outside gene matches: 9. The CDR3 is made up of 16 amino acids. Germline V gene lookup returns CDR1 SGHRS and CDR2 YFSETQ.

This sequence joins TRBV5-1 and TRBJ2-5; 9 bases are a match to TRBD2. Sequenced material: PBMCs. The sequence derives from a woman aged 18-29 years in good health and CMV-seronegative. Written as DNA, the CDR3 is TGCGCCAGCAGCTTAAGCGGTGATAGCGGGGGAGAGACCCAGTACTTC. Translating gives CASSLSGDSGGETQYF.